This T cell receptor (beta chain) comes out of a study of vaccination and CD4 T cells after COVID-19 (dated 2022 in TCRdb). As for the study more broadly: SARS-CoV-2 positivity had been established in the convalescent patients by nasal swab PCR, and mild disease was recorded in about 9 of these patients and severe disease in one. The convalescent cohort included six males and four females, with two Hispanic individuals, seven Caucasians, two Asians and one multiracial person. The time from the second vaccine dose to post-vaccine blood sampling had a median of 72 days and ranged from about 14 to 250 days. Post-COVID blood samples were collected from convalescent patients a median of roughly 100 days after diagnosis, with a range of roughly 30 to 161 days. Control cultures used a CEFX viral epitope pool as positive control, an HIV-1 Nef peptide pool as negative control, or no peptide. In approximately ten COVID-19 convalescent patients and several infection-naive healthy vaccine recipients, the spike-specific CD4+ TCR repertoire before mRNA vaccination was compared with the repertoire after mRNA vaccination. Each participant got two doses of either the Pfizer-BioNTech BNT162b2 vaccine (n=8) or the Moderna mRNA-1273 vaccine (n=2). For stimulating the cultures, overlapping spike peptide pools were used, derived from SARS-CoV-2 as well as from the common cold coronaviruses HCoV-NL63, HCoV-OC43 and HCoV-229E. Beyond this particular receptor, the publication reports: In convalescent patients, a median roughly 86% of post-vaccine SARS-CoV-2-reactive clones were detected only after vaccination, suggesting vaccine-specific priming. Nearly all vaccine-specific clones in convalescent patients (304 of 307) were mono-reactive for SARS-CoV-2 spike rather than cross-reactive with common cold coronaviruses. Although the median number of SARS-CoV-2-reactive clonotypes went up from 20 to 25 after infection to 30 to 45 after vaccination, the increase was not significant. Relatively few convalescent patients were included in the study, and early timepoints after natural infection were not analyzed.

V was cut back by 3 bases and J by 2 bases, leaving a gap of 22 bases between them. From the germline V gene, CDR1 is MNHEY and CDR2 is SVGAGI. Measured from the cysteine to the phenylalanine, the CDR3 is 18 residues long. Just the 54-base CDR3 DNA is kept, in frame starting at base 1. Only a few counts were recorded for this clonotype. Its target antigen remains unknown. The sample holds no much larger clone one base away, and base qualities are not on file. In the paper's terms, the treatment or condition label means: roughly 11-day PBMC culture with coronavirus spike peptide pools or control peptides (ViraFEST assay). To expand antigen-specific T cells with peptide pools and then pick out the expanded clonotypes through TCR sequencing, the study relied on the ViraFEST assay. The convalescent patients' positive SARS-CoV-2 PCR tests were from March to December 2020, which was before the Alpha, Beta and Delta variants emerged in the United States. Each well held some 2 million PBMCs cultured with about 9.8 ug/ml peptide pools in IMDM containing roughly 5% human AB serum and around 9 IU/ml IL-2. On days 3 and 7, half of the culture medium was replaced with fresh IL-2-containing medium. After 10 days of culture, CD4+ T cells were isolated by negative selection using the EasySep CD4+ T cell isolation kit. PBMCs were separated from whole blood using Ficoll-Paque Plus gradient centrifugation and then either used fresh or cryopreserved at -140C. Each culture condition was generally run in triplicate wells.

The library came from PCR. DNA from cultured CD4+ T cells underwent TCR sequencing with the Oncomine TCR Beta short-read assay at the Johns Hopkins FTIC core. The QIAamp micro DNA kit was used to extract genomic DNA from the cultured CD4+ T cells. Oncomine TCR Beta libraries made from cultured CD4+ T cells were pooled using unique dual indexes and sequenced on an Illumina iSeq 100. The paper's data handling went like this. Non-productive sequences were removed, and CDR3s not starting with C, not ending with F or W, or shorter than 7 amino acids were discarded. Antigen-specific clonotypes were identified using the MANAFEST web application through comparison of peptide-stimulated wells with reference and other culture wells. To be called positive, a clone needed an FDR below 0.05, an odds ratio above 5, and a productive frequency above 0.1% in at least two of three replicate wells. A clonotype counted as cross-reactive if it showed significant expansion both in the SARS-CoV-2 spike wells and in at least one common cold coronavirus spike condition. Similarity between CDR3 sequences was evaluated in R version 3.6.1 using Levenshtein distances (stringdist) and unrooted phylogenetic trees (ape). TCRdb reanalyzed the raw reads on its own, using fastp at Q25 for trimming and MiXCR for clone calling, and kept in-frame beta chains. One record per CDR3 amino acid sequence lists the most common genes and DNA. The V and J calls reflect TCRdb's pipeline rather than the authors' work. This sample is represented by approximately 16,000 distinct CDR3 sequences; approximately 56% of them were singletons. The ten largest clones add up to about 7% of the sample.

Sequencing input: CD4+ T cells from blood, cultured in vitro. The V gene is TRBV6-5 and the J gene is TRBJ1-1, with the D gene call left open. The sequence was obtained from a human donor who had recovered from COVID-19. The CDR3 protein is CASSYISATFAPNTEAFF. The base sequence is TGTGCCAGCAGTTATATCTCTGCCACCTTCGCCCCCAACACTGAAGCTTTCTTT.